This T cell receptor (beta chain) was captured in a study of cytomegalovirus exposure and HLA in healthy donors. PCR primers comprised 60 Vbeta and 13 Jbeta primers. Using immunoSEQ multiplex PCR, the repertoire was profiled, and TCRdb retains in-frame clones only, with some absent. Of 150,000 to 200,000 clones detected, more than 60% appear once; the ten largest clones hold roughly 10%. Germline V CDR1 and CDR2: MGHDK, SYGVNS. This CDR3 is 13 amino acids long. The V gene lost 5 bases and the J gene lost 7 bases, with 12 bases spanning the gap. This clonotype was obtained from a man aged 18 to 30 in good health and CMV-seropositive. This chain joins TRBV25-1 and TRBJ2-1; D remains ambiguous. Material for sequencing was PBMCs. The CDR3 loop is CASSNPIGNEQFF. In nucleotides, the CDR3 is TGTGCCAGCAGTAATCCTATCGGGAATGAGCAGTTCTTC.